These 28 T cell receptor beta chains share one sample of origin, sequenced in a study of molecular identifiers for immune sequencing clone quantification. One entry per CDR3 protein results from TCRdb running MiXCR on the PCR reads. The sample records hundreds of thousands of distinct CDR3 sequences, roughly 27% being singletons. Sequenced material: naive CD8+ T cells from blood, with Jurkat cell RNA spiked in. Subset defined: FACS-sorted CD8+CD4-CCR7+CD45RA+ naive T cells. The receptors here all came from a human donor in good health. Some libraries in this study had Jurkat cell RNA spiked in.

This rearrangement joins TRBV5-3 to TRBJ1-1; no firm D call. TRBV5-3 is known as an ORF, though its function is uncertain. The CDR3 has 13 amino acids. V was pared by 8 bases and J by 4 bases, with 15 bases between. The CDR3 here is CASSTMVATEAFF. CDR3 DNA: TGTGCCAGCAGCACGATGGTTGCCACTGAAGCTTTCTTT.

With respect to this clonotype: A read error may produce the germline difference seen at one junction end. The gene calls are TRBV19 and TRBJ1-5, with 12 bases fitting TRBD1. The CDR3 length is 15 residues. CDR1 and CDR2 (germline): LNHDA, SQIVND (reference sequence). CDR3 in amino acids: CTSSIGTGGFQPQHF. In DNA form, the CDR3 reads TGTACCAGTAGTATAGGGACAGGGGGCTTTCAGCCCCAGCATTTT.

This clonotype showed up many times. The chain links TRBV25-1 to TRBJ2-3, with 7 bases identical to TRBD1. Trimming removed 5 bases from V and 2 bases from J; junction bases left unmatched: 10. Germline V lookup: CDR1 MGHDK, CDR2 SYGVNS. This CDR3 contains 16 residues. Written as DNA, the CDR3 is TGTGCCAGCAGTCACCTGAACAGGGGTATCACAGATACGCAGTATTTT. This translates into CASSHLNRGITDTQYF. Drawing the rest from reference TRBV25-1 and TRBJ2-3, the complete variable domain is EADIYQTPRYLVIGTGKKITLECSQTMGHDKMYWYQQDPGMELHLIHYSYGVNSTEKGDLSSESTVSRIRTEHFPLTLESARPSHTSQYLCASSHLNRGITDTQYFGPGTRLTVL.

Notes on this clonotype: This CDR3 is missing its conserved last phenylalanine or tryptophan, likely due to a read error. This chain connects TRBV9 to TRBJ2-2; D is undetermined. The CDR3 sequence is 14 residues long. Germline lookup yields CDR1 SGDLS and CDR2 YYNGEE. Trimming removed 4 bases at V and 3 bases at J, with 10 bases between. The CDR3 is CASSPLDYTGELFS. The CDR3, as DNA: TGTGCCAGCAGCCCCCTCGACTACACCGGGGAGCTGTTTTCT.

The rearrangement uses TRBV7-2 and TRBJ2-7; the D is unclear. The CDR3 length is 15 residues. Germline V gives CDR1 SGHTA, CDR2 FQGNSA. Trimming pared 4 bases from V and 4 bases from J, leaving 17 bases between. The chain's CDR3 is CASSSGTGPQYEQYF. The CDR3 bases are TGTGCCAGCAGCTCTGGAACCGGGCCACAATACGAGCAGTACTTC.

At least ten counts were recorded for this clonotype. The chain uses TRBV7-2 and TRBJ2-1; TRBD2 matches at 10 bases. The CDR3 spans 14 residues. Per the germline V gene, CDR1 is SGHTA and CDR2 is FQGNSA. V lost 1 base and J lost 8; bases outside the gene matches: 2. The CDR3 loop is CASSLGTSGDEQFF. In nucleotides, the CDR3 is TGTGCCAGCAGCTTAGGGACTAGCGGCGATGAGCAGTTCTTC.

The CDR3 loop reads CASSQEQKTTWVPSTDTQYF. CDR3 nucleotide sequence: TGCGCCAGCAGCCAAGAGCAAAAGACTACGTGGGTACCTAGCACAGATACGCAGTATTTT. The chain recombines TRBV4-1 with TRBJ2-3; D is perhaps TRBD2 (5 bases). Germline lookup yields CDR1 MGHRA and CDR2 YSYEKL. With 0 bases removed from V and 0 bases from J, the gap between germline ends came to 22 bases. The CDR3 length is 20 residues.

Many counts were recorded for this clonotype. This rearrangement joins TRBV30 to TRBJ1-5, with D possibly matching TRBD1 (5 bases). Germline V CDR1 and CDR2: GTSNPN, SVGIG (reference sequence). The CDR3 consists of 14 residues. Trimming removed 0 bases at V and 2 bases at J, with 8 bases between. The CDR3 nucleotides are TGTGCCTGGAGTGTAGGGGTTGGCAATCAGCCCCAGCATTTT. Protein: CAWSVGVGNQPQHF.

V usage is TRBV10-3 and J usage is TRBJ1-2, with 9 bases matching TRBD1. With V trimmed by 4 bases and J by 2 bases, 5 bases remained unmatched. CDR3 length: 15 residues. Germline V CDR1 and CDR2: ENHRY, SYGVKD. CDR3: CAISGGQGFNYGYTF. The DNA of the CDR3 is TGTGCCATCAGTGGTGGACAGGGGTTCAACTATGGCTACACCTTC.

The chain is built from TRBV11-2 and TRBJ1-4, with D possibly matching TRBD1 (5 bases). This CDR3 has 15 residues. The V gene lost 9 bases and the J gene lost 0 bases, with 14 bases spanning the gap. The germline V gene encodes CDR1 SGHAT and CDR2 FQNNGV. The DNA of the CDR3 is TGTGCCAGTGCCTGGAGGGGCGCAACTAATGAAAAACTGTTTTTT. As protein: CASAWRGATNEKLFF.

The chain uses TRBV9 and TRBJ2-1; D could derive from TRBD1 or TRBD2 (5 bases each). This CDR3 contains 15 residues. Trimming pared 5 bases from V and 5 bases from J, leaving 17 bases between. From germline, CDR1 is SGDLS and CDR2 YYNGEE. CDR3 loop: CASSETGTTDNEQFF. The DNA of the CDR3 is TGTGCCAGCAGTGAGACGGGAACGACAGACAATGAGCAGTTCTTC. Based on the CDR3 plus reference TRBV9 and TRBJ2-1, the full variable domain is DSGVTQTPKHLITATGQRVTLRCSPRSGDLSVYWYQQSLDQGLQFLIQYYNGEERAKGNILERFSAQQFPDLHSELNLSSLELGDSALYFCASSETGTTDNEQFFGPGTRLTVL.

The chain employs TRBV30 and TRBJ2-3; TRBD2 matches at 8 bases. In germline, CDR1 is GTSNPN, CDR2 SVGIG (reference sequence). V shed 2 bases and J 0 bases; nucleotides not matched to a gene: 4. The CDR3 covers 15 residues. The CDR3 coding sequence is TGTGCCTGGAGTTATACTAGCGGAAGCACAGATACGCAGTATTTT. The encoded protein is CAWSYTSGSTDTQYF.

This clonotype appeared once. The chain employs TRBV27 and TRBJ1-5; D gene unclear. CDR1 is MNHEY and CDR2 is SMNVEV in the germline V gene (reference sequence). This CDR3 is built from 13 residues. V dropped 5 bases and J dropped 8 bases, with 13 bases sitting between them. CDR3 sequence (DNA): TGTGCCAGCAGTGTCTTGGCCTTCGAGCCCCAGCATTTT. The encoded protein is CASSVLAFEPQHF.

The rearrangement links TRBV4-1 to TRBJ1-1; D unresolved. Germline CDR1 and CDR2: MGHRA and YSYEKL. The germline V and J ends were trimmed by 8 bases and 2 bases, with 12 bases remaining between them. The CDR3 runs 13 residues. CDR3 residues: CASRAPLNTEAFF. The CDR3, as DNA: TGCGCCAGCCGCGCCCCCCTAAACACTGAAGCTTTCTTT.

The chain joins TRBV6-2 or TRBV6-3 to TRBJ2-7, with D hard to call. This CDR3 is built from 12 residues. With 5 bases removed from V and 9 bases from J, the gap between germline ends came to 14 bases. Germline CDR1 reads MNHEY; CDR2 reads SVGEGT. The CDR3 DNA follows: TGTGCCAGCAGTAGCCGCCCGGCCGCGCAGTACTTC. It codes for CASSSRPAAQYF.

This clonotype was seen a few times. V gene TRBV11-2 combines with J gene TRBJ2-4; D is perhaps TRBD2 (5 bases). V gave up 5 bases and J gave up 7 bases, with 12 bases separating them. CDR1 is SGHAT and CDR2 is FQNNGV in the germline V gene. CDR3 length: 13 residues. The CDR3 DNA reads as TGTGCCAGCAGCACTCTCCGGGGTAACATTCAGTACTTC. Translated: CASSTLRGNIQYF.

This clonotype was detected a few times. Here the CDR3 DNA reads TGTGCCAGCAGTGACTGGACAGGTGACCTATATGGCTACACCTTC. Translated: CASSDWTGDLYGYTF. The V and J genes are TRBV25-1 and TRBJ1-2, with TRBD1 matching 7 bases. The CDR3 is 15 residues long. From germline, CDR1 is MGHDK and CDR2 SYGVNS. V shed 3 bases, J shed 5 bases, and the junction held 9 bases outside the gene matches.

This clonotype was found many times. V and J are TRBV4-2 and TRBJ2-3; no definite D call. Per the germline V gene, CDR1 is LGHNA and CDR2 is YNFKEQ. V lost 0 bases to trimming and J lost 2 bases, with 15 bases between them. The CDR3 is 17 residues long. CDR3 protein: CASSQEAQTSYTDTQYF. DNA of the CDR3: TGTGCCAGCAGCCAAGAAGCCCAGACGAGCTACACAGATACGCAGTATTTT.

Note on this clonotype: One base away lies a much larger clone, so this may be a sequencing read error. This chain joins TRBV7-6 and TRBJ1-1; D is possibly TRBD1 (5 bases). CDR1 and CDR2 (germline): SGHVS, FNYEAQ. The CDR3 extends over 14 amino acids. The CDR3 is CASSSPGGGTAAFF. CDR3 coding DNA: TGTGCCAGCAGCTCGCCGGGGGGTGGCACTGCAGCTTTCTTT.

In its sample, this clonotype was seen many times. The rearrangement joins TRBV15 to TRBJ2-2; no clear D gene. Per the germline V gene, CDR1 is LNHNV and CDR2 is YYDKDF (reference sequence). V was clipped by 4 bases and J by 5 bases, with 5 bases between them. This CDR3 comprises 12 residues. CDR3 region: CATSKKTGELFF. CDR3 DNA sequence: TGTGCCACCAGCAAGAAAACCGGGGAGCTGTTTTTT.

The chain recombines TRBV12-3 or TRBV12-4 with TRBJ1-1, with D perhaps matching TRBD1 (6 bases). The CDR3 covers 16 residues. The V gene lost 8 bases and the J gene lost 1 base, with 20 bases spanning the gap. CDR3 coding DNA: TGTGCCAGCGGTCGCATATGGGGGGGACAGAACACTGAAGCTTTCTTT. It is translated as CASGRIWGGQNTEAFF.

On this clonotype: A read error may be the cause here, since a much bigger clone is one base away. V and J are TRBV5-1 and TRBJ2-5; 8 bases agree with TRBD2. Germline CDR1 and CDR2: SGHRS and YFSETQ. The CDR3 runs 15 residues. Trimming at V came to 2 bases and at J to 5 bases, leaving 8 bases not matched to a gene. The DNA for the CDR3 is TGCGCCAGCAGCTTATCCGGGACTAGTCGGGAGACCCAGTACTTC. It specifies CASSLSGTSRETQYF.

This clonotype occurred many times. The chain recombines TRBV5-4 with TRBJ2-3, with TRBD2 matching 14 bases. The CDR3 has 17 residues. Germline V gives CDR1 SGHNT, CDR2 YYREEE (reference sequence). The junction had 6 bases not matched to a gene; V was cut back by 4 bases and J by 2 bases. The CDR3 spells CASSGGLAGGNTDTQYF. The CDR3 DNA follows: TGTGCCAGCAGCGGAGGACTAGCGGGGGGAAACACAGATACGCAGTATTTT.

This clonotype was counted between two and nine times. The gene calls are TRBV2 and TRBJ1-2, with D unclear. Germline V lookup: CDR1 SNHLY, CDR2 FYNNEI. CDR3 size: 13 residues. Trimming removed 6 bases at V and 5 bases at J, with 13 bases between. The CDR3 DNA sequence: TGTGCCAGCAGCGGTATCCAAGGTTATGGCTACACCTTC. Its translation: CASSGIQGYGYTF. The entire variable domain, with the rest obtained from reference TRBV2 and TRBJ1-2, is as follows: EPEVTQTPSHQVTQMGQEVILRCVPISNHLYFYWYRQILGQKVEFLVSFYNNEISEKSEIFDDQFSVERPDGSNFTLKIRSTKLEDSAMYFCASSGIQGYGYTFGSGTRLTVV.

This clonotype was observed many times. The rearrangement uses TRBV28 and TRBJ2-6; D gene unclear. Germline V CDR1 and CDR2: MDHEN, SYDVKM. The CDR3 sequence is 12 residues long. Trimming took 7 bases from V and 9 from J, leaving 10 bases between them. The chain's CDR3 is CASIGFGNVLTF. Written as DNA, the CDR3 is TGTGCCAGCATCGGATTTGGCAACGTCCTGACTTTC.

This chain connects TRBV20-1 to TRBJ2-7, with 12 bases fitting TRBD2. The CDR3 totals 20 residues. Trimming cost V 1 base and J 5 bases; bases outside gene matches: 21. Germline loops: CDR1 DFQATT, CDR2 SNEGSKA (reference sequence). CDR3 in amino acids: CSARGEKPSGRAGYWDEQYF. CDR3 coding DNA: TGCAGTGCTAGAGGTGAAAAACCTAGCGGGAGGGCCGGGTATTGGGACGAGCAGTACTTC.

Of note for this clonotype: A junction end diverges from the germline sequence, so it may reflect a read error. This chain links TRBV7-6 with TRBJ2-2; 8 bases fit TRBD2. This CDR3 region has 15 residues. In germline, CDR1 is SGHVS, CDR2 FNYEAQ. The CDR3 bases are TGTGCCAGCAGCTGGGGGACTAGGGGCACCGGGGAGCTATTTTTT. This codes for CASSWGTRGTGELFF. The full variable domain, with the rest looked up from reference TRBV7-6 and TRBJ2-2, is GAGVSQSPRYKVTKRGQDVALRCDPISGHVSLYWYRQALGQGPEFLTYFNYEAQQDKSGLPNDRFSAERPEGSISTLTIQRTEQRDSAMYRCASSWGTRGTGELFFGEGSRLTVL.

Points on this clonotype: A much more abundant neighbour one base away suggests this may be a read error. This sequence joins TRBV9 and TRBJ2-6; 8 bases are shared with TRBD1. The CDR3 has 17 residues. Germline V CDR1 and CDR2: SGDLS, YYNGEE. The CDR3 loop reads CASGDRPDSSGANVLPF. The CDR3 DNA reads as TGTGCCAGCGGGGACAGGCCCGATTCCTCTGGGGCCAACGTCCTGCCTTTC.